Following are 4 T cell receptor beta chains from one sample sequenced in a study of T cells in Graves' hyperthyroidism and ophthalmopathy. What was amplified from RNA transcripts were TCR beta CDR3 regions. HTBI primers were used for first-round RT-PCR of the TCR CDR3. TCRdb called the multiplex PCR reads again in MiXCR, with one record for every CDR3 protein. The table includes some 510,000 distinct CDR3 sequences, less than 25% detected once. Sequencing input: blood. The receptors were sampled from a man aged 18 to 29 with Graves' hyperthyroidism.

This chain connects TRBV5-1 to TRBJ1-1, with D unresolved. The V end lost 4 bases, the J end lost 5 bases, and 15 bases lay between the germline ends. Germline-derived CDR1 and CDR2 are SGHRS and YFSETQ. The CDR3 length is 14 residues. This CDR3 is CASSPNDGVTEAFF. CDR3 bases: TGCGCCAGCAGCCCCAATGATGGGGTTACTGAAGCTTTCTTT. Full variable domain (missing parts from reference TRBV5-1 and TRBJ1-1): KAGVTQTPRYLIKTRGQQVTLSCSPISGHRSVSWYQQTPGQGLQFLFEYFSETQRNKGNFPGRFSGRQFSNSRSEMNVSTLELGDSALYLCASSPNDGVTEAFFGQGTRLTVV.

This clonotype was counted between two and nine times. This chain uses TRBV19 with TRBJ1-1; D remains ambiguous. The CDR3 is 11 amino acids. Germline assignment: CDR1 LNHDA and CDR2 SQIVND (reference sequence). For the CDR3, the DNA is TGTGCGGCACGAGGCCTGACTGGGGCTTTCTTT. It yields the protein CAARGLTGAFF.

The CDR3 is CASSKGGSYEQYF. The CDR3 region has the DNA TGTGCCAGCAGTAAAGGGGGATCCTACGAGCAGTACTTC. This rearrangement joins TRBV6-2 or TRBV6-3 to TRBJ2-7, with D perhaps TRBD1 (6 bases). The germline V gene encodes CDR1 MNHEY and CDR2 SVGEGT. The CDR3 is made up of 13 amino acids. The V end lost 5 bases, the J end lost 1 base, and 9 bases lay between the germline ends.

This chain uses TRBV20-1 with TRBJ1-5; D gene unclear. The CDR3 spans 14 residues. The V end was cut by 0 bases, the J end by 5 bases, with 11 bases between. Looked up from germline, CDR1 is DFQATT and CDR2 is SNEGSKA (reference sequence). CDR3 bases: TGCAGTGCTAGAGATCCGGGTTTATATCAGCCCCAGCATTTT. Its translation: CSARDPGLYQPQHF.